One sample yielded the 26 T cell receptor beta chains listed below, sequenced in a study of shared clonotypes between healthy human individuals. In the naive CD8 group, cells lacked CD45RO and were positively selected for CCR7, so terminally differentiated effector memory CD45RA+ cells were left out. Measured with immunoSEQ multiplex PCR; TCRdb has only the in-frame clones, and not every one. The data hold roughly 2,000,000 clones, with around 95% observed a single time. Sequencing used naive CD8+ T cells from PBMCs. These receptors were collected from a man younger than 35 in good health. Some clones in this sample may be carry-over from other donors' samples.

The chain carries TRBV9 and TRBJ2-3; 10 bases are shared with TRBD2. The V and J ends lost 3 bases and 4 bases, in that order; junction bases with no gene match: 8. The CDR3 has 16 residues. Germline V gene data show CDR1 as SGDLS and CDR2 as YYNGEE. This CDR3 is CASSEPSGSGADTQYF. DNA for the CDR3: TGTGCCAGCAGCGAGCCTAGCGGGAGCGGGGCAGATACGCAGTATTTT.

This sequence joins TRBV28 and TRBJ2-4; no firm D call. Germline assignment: CDR1 MDHEN and CDR2 SYDVKM. There are 15 residues in the CDR3. V was cut by 3 bases and J by 8 bases, with 17 bases left in between. The CDR3 DNA follows: TGTGCCAGCAGTTTTCCCTTTGGGGATGTGGACATTCAGTACTTC. Protein sequence: CASSFPFGDVDIQYF.

CDR3 loop: CASSLSGFTYEQYF. The CDR3 nucleotides read TGTGCCAGCAGTTTATCGGGATTTACCTACGAGCAGTACTTC. The chain employs TRBV27 and TRBJ2-7; D not certain. Germline-derived CDR1 and CDR2 are MNHEY and SMNVEV (reference sequence). The CDR3 totals 14 residues. Trimming cost V 0 bases and J 2 bases, with 8 bases left between them.

The chain combines TRBV13 with TRBJ2-7; 12 positions agree with TRBD2. Germline CDR1 and CDR2: PRHDT and FYEKMQ (reference sequence). This CDR3 region has 15 residues. V was pared by 7 bases and J by 4 bases, with 8 bases of the junction left unmatched. CDR3 sequence reads: CASKGLAGGRYEQYF. The DNA of the CDR3 is TGTGCCAGCAAAGGGCTAGCGGGAGGGCGATACGAGCAGTACTTC.

The rearrangement uses TRBV2 and TRBJ2-2; TRBD2 agrees at 7 bases. Germline V CDR1 and CDR2: SNHLY, FYNNEI. V shed 3 bases and J 5 bases; nucleotides not matched to a gene: 12. This CDR3 is built from 17 residues. CDR3 bases: TGTGCCAGCAGTGATATGATTGCGGGAGCGAGGACCGGGGAGCTGTTTTTT. It encodes CASSDMIAGARTGELFF.

A note on this clone: This sample includes further DNA sequences coding for the same CDR3. For the CDR3, the DNA is TGTGCCAGTAGCACGAGGACTGCAACTAATGAAAAACTGTTTTTT. It translates to CASSTRTATNEKLFF. The chain combines TRBV19 with TRBJ1-4; D gene uncertain. Germline assignment: CDR1 LNHDA and CDR2 SQIVND (reference sequence). The CDR3 runs to 15 residues. With 6 bases removed from V and 0 bases from J, the gap between germline ends came to 11 bases. Based on the CDR3 plus reference TRBV19 and TRBJ1-4, the full variable domain is DGGITQSPKYLFRKEGQNVTLSCEQNLNHDAMYWYRQDPGQGLRLIYYSQIVNDFQKGDIAEGYSVSREKKESFPLTVTSAQKNPTAFYLCASSTRTATNEKLFFGSGTQLSVL.

A single count supports this clone. The rearrangement joins TRBV10-3 to TRBJ1-1; D is undetermined. The CDR3 sequence is 13 residues long. CDR1 is ENHRY and CDR2 is SYGVKD in the germline V gene. Deletions cut 4 bases from V and 5 bases from J, with 11 bases between. The CDR3: CAISAAVRTEAFF. The CDR3 DNA reads as TGTGCCATCAGTGCAGCCGTAAGGACTGAAGCTTTCTTT.

The chain combines TRBV14 with TRBJ2-5, with D hard to call. This CDR3 region has 13 residues. With 6 bases removed from V and 2 bases from J, the gap between germline ends came to 10 bases. Per the germline V gene, CDR1 is SGHDN and CDR2 is FVKESK. The CDR3 DNA reads as TGTGCCAGCAGACCATATTCACAAGAGACCCAGTACTTC. This translates into CASRPYSQETQYF.

This clone was observed once. CDR3 in amino acids: CASSQGGPYTEAFF. DNA for the CDR3: TGTGCCAGCAGCCAGGGGGGACCCTATACTGAAGCTTTCTTT. The V gene is TRBV14, the J gene TRBJ1-1; maybe TRBD1 (5 bases). The V end was cut by 3 bases, the J end by 5 bases, with 13 bases between. Germline-derived CDR1 and CDR2 are SGHDN and FVKESK. The CDR3 extends over 14 amino acids.

The CDR3 coding sequence is TGTGCCAGCAGCCCCTGGGGAGATACTACAGATACGCAGTATTTT. Protein product: CASSPWGDTTDTQYF. The rearrangement joins TRBV7-9 to TRBJ2-3, with D perhaps TRBD2 (5 bases). From germline, CDR1 is SEHNR and CDR2 FQNEAQ (reference sequence). Trimming left V 5 bases short and J 3 bases short, with 15 bases between. The CDR3 is 15 amino acids. Using reference TRBV7-9 and TRBJ2-3 for the parts outside the CDR3, the full variable domain is DTGVSQNPRHKITKRGQNVTFRCDPISEHNRLYWYRQTLGQGPEFLTYFQNEAQLEKSRLLSDRFSAERPKGSFSTLEIQRTEQGDSAMYLCASSPWGDTTDTQYFGPGTRLTVL.

Only one count was recorded for this clone. The CDR3 here is CASSLPRRYGNTIYF. CDR3 coding DNA: TGTGCCAGCAGCTTACCCCGACGGTATGGAAACACCATATATTTT. The chain employs TRBV11-2 and TRBJ1-3; D remains ambiguous. The ends were cut back, 2 bases at V and 3 bases at J, with 11 bases in the middle. This CDR3 is built from 15 residues. Germline assignment: CDR1 SGHAT and CDR2 FQNNGV. Full variable domain (outside the CDR3, taken from reference TRBV11-2 and TRBJ1-3): EAGVAQSPRYKIIEKRQSVAFWCNPISGHATLYWYQQILGQGPKLLIQFQNNGVVDDSQLPKDRFSAERLKGVDSTLKIQPAKLEDSAVYLCASSLPRRYGNTIYFGEGSWLTVV.

V and J are TRBV7-9 and TRBJ2-5; possibly TRBD2 for D (6 bases). CDR1 is SEHNR and CDR2 is FQNEAQ in the germline V gene (reference sequence). The CDR3 runs to 14 residues. Trimming pared 3 bases from V and 1 base from J, leaving 9 bases between. The CDR3 protein is CASSFPGVQETQYF. In nucleotides, the CDR3 is TGTGCCAGCAGCTTTCCGGGGGTCCAAGAGACCCAGTACTTC. Complete variable domain (other parts from reference TRBV7-9 and TRBJ2-5): DTGVSQNPRHKITKRGQNVTFRCDPISEHNRLYWYRQTLGQGPEFLTYFQNEAQLEKSRLLSDRFSAERPKGSFSTLEIQRTEQGDSAMYLCASSFPGVQETQYFGPGTRLLVL.

The rearrangement links TRBV27 to TRBJ2-7; TRBD1 matches at 8 bases. V shed 6 bases and J 5 bases; nucleotides not matched to a gene: 9. Germline assignment: CDR1 MNHEY and CDR2 SMNVEV (reference sequence). The CDR3 is made up of 14 amino acids. This CDR3 is CASSLRTGRNEQYF. In DNA, the CDR3 is TGTGCCAGCAGCCTTCGGACAGGGAGGAACGAGCAGTACTTC.

V usage is TRBV5-1 and J usage is TRBJ1-1; 9 positions match TRBD1. With 7 bases clipped from V and 0 bases from J, the junction kept 4 bases outside the gene matches. The length of the CDR3 is 14 residues. From germline, CDR1 is SGHRS and CDR2 YFSETQ. CDR3: CASWTGDLNTEAFF. As DNA, the CDR3 is TGCGCCAGCTGGACAGGGGACTTGAACACTGAAGCTTTCTTT.

This chain joins TRBV19 and TRBJ2-1; 9 nucleotides match TRBD2. Per the germline V gene, CDR1 is LNHDA and CDR2 is SQIVND (reference sequence). This CDR3 contains 16 residues. V lost 5 bases to trimming and J lost 4 bases; unmatched junction nucleotides: 9. CDR3 in amino acids: CASSPLSSGTYNEQFF. CDR3 in DNA: TGTGCCAGTAGTCCCCTATCTAGCGGGACTTACAATGAGCAGTTCTTC.

This chain uses TRBV6-4 with TRBJ2-5; 8 bases agree with TRBD1. From germline, CDR1 is MRHNA and CDR2 SNTAGT. This CDR3 spans 14 amino acids. V was clipped by 11 bases and J by 2 bases; unmatched bases: 10. This chain's CDR3 is CARRDRRSQETQYF. The CDR3 bases are TGTGCCCGGAGGGACAGGCGTTCACAAGAGACCCAGTACTTC.

The rearrangement links TRBV6-1 to TRBJ1-1; D is perhaps TRBD1 (5 bases). Germline V gene lookup returns CDR1 MNHNS and CDR2 SASEGT. CDR3 length: 13 residues. The DNA for the CDR3 is TGTCTGGGGTCTGACAGAACACCTTCTGAAGCTTTCTTT. The encoded protein is CLGSDRTPSEAFF.

V usage is TRBV27 and J usage is TRBJ1-1; no clear D gene. Trimming cost V 7 bases and J 0 bases, with 15 bases left between them. CDR1 and CDR2 (germline): MNHEY, SMNVEV (reference sequence). The CDR3 has 15 amino acids. The CDR3 coding sequence is TGTGCCAGCACTACCCAGGCGGGGATGAACACTGAAGCTTTCTTT. Residues: CASTTQAGMNTEAFF.

This sequence joins TRBV7-8 and TRBJ1-2; 12 bases line up with TRBD1. This CDR3 has 14 residues. The germline V gene encodes CDR1 SGHVS and CDR2 FQNEAQ. V dropped 3 bases and J dropped 8; count of bases not matched to a gene: 4. The CDR3 DNA sequence: TGTGCCAGCAGCTTGGGGACAGGGGGCGGAGGCTACACCTTC. The encoded protein is CASSLGTGGGGYTF.

The chain links TRBV5-1 to TRBJ2-7; 10 bases agree with TRBD2. Germline CDR1 is SGHRS and CDR2 is YFSETQ. V lost 1 base to trimming and J lost 3 bases; unmatched junction nucleotides: 1. The CDR3 consists of 14 residues. The DNA of the CDR3 is TGCGCCAGCAGCTTGACTAGCGGGAACTACGAGCAGTACTTC. This gives the protein CASSLTSGNYEQYF. The complete variable domain, with remaining parts taken from reference TRBV5-1 and TRBJ2-7, reads KAGVTQTPRYLIKTRGQQVTLSCSPISGHRSVSWYQQTPGQGLQFLFEYFSETQRNKGNFPGRFSGRQFSNSRSEMNVSTLELGDSALYLCASSLTSGNYEQYFGPGTRLTVT.

This clone is a singleton in its sample. The sample has other DNA sequences that encode this CDR3 too. The gene calls are TRBV27 and TRBJ2-7; 8 nucleotides align to TRBD1. The ends lost 6 bases at V and 2 bases at J; junction bases unmatched: 3. CDR3 length equals 13 residues. Germline V gene lookup returns CDR1 MNHEY and CDR2 SMNVEV (reference sequence). Written as DNA, the CDR3 is TGTGCCAGCAGCTGGGACAGGACCTACGAGCAGTACTTC. This sequence encodes CASSWDRTYEQYF.

The genes are TRBV21-1 and TRBJ2-2; whether TRBD2, the table's D call, matches the DNA was not checked. TRBV21-1 is a listed pseudogene. This CDR3 is built from 19 residues. CDR3 region: CASSHSLRVGRVSAGELFF. For the CDR3, the DNA is TGTGCCAGCAGTCATTCACTCCGAGTTGGGCGGGTGTCCGCCGGGGAGCTGTTTTTT.

The chain couples TRBV6-5 to TRBJ2-5; 10 positions match TRBD2. The CDR3 contains 15 residues. Germline lookup yields CDR1 MNHEY and CDR2 SVGAGI. V trimming: 6 bases; J trimming: 5 bases; junction bases outside the gene matches: 9. The CDR3 loop reads CASRPAGGPWETQYF. CDR3 sequence (DNA): TGTGCCAGCAGGCCAGCGGGAGGGCCTTGGGAGACCCAGTACTTC.

The chain employs TRBV25-1 and TRBJ1-4; a possible D gene is TRBD1 (5 bases). Germline CDR1 reads MGHDK; CDR2 reads SYGVNS. V was pared by 10 bases and J by 7 bases, with 16 bases between. This CDR3 has 13 amino acids. CDR3 coding DNA: TGTGCCACGGGATCTTGGGGGGGTGAAAAACTGTTTTTT. It encodes CATGSWGGEKLFF.

The rearrangement joins TRBV2 to TRBJ2-5; 10 bases fit TRBD2. Trimming at V came to 4 bases and at J to 4 bases, leaving 9 bases not matched to a gene. CDR1 and CDR2 (germline): SNHLY, FYNNEI. The CDR3 covers 16 residues. The DNA for the CDR3 is TGTGCCAGCAGTGGGAGAGCGGGAGGGCCTGGAGAGACCCAGTACTTC. It encodes CASSGRAGGPGETQYF.

This CDR3 is CASTLGGGGAADTQYF. DNA of the CDR3: TGTGCCAGCACCCTGGGGGGGGGTGGCGCAGCAGATACGCAGTATTTT. The chain uses TRBV9 and TRBJ2-3, with TRBD2 matching over 7 bases. The CDR3 extends over 16 amino acids. Germline CDR1 reads SGDLS; CDR2 reads YYNGEE. V lost 6 bases to trimming and J lost 4 bases; unmatched junction nucleotides: 14.